The 22 T cell receptor beta chains below were found in one sample sequenced in a study of identical twins. TCRdb fed the 5' RACE reads into MiXCR, producing one record per CDR3 protein. Of about 340,000 distinct CDR3 sequences listed, around an eighth were seen once; the top ten hold 6% to 9%. A further study also used this sample, focusing on yellow fever vaccine responses in identical twins.

Sequenced material: CD8+ T cells sorted from blood. The receptors originated from a woman aged 18 to 35 in good health.

This chain connects TRBV4-1 to TRBJ2-5; D unclear. Per germline, CDR1 MGHRA and CDR2 YSYEKL. This CDR3 has 13 amino acids. Trimming removed 0 bases at V and 3 bases at J, with 5 bases between. The CDR3 protein is CASSQDSEETQYF. The CDR3, as DNA: TGCGCCAGCAGCCAAGACAGTGAAGAGACCCAGTACTTC.

The rearrangement links TRBV2 to TRBJ2-5, with TRBD2 matching 10 bases. The CDR3 runs 14 residues. From germline, CDR1 is SNHLY and CDR2 FYNNEI. The junction had 4 bases not matched to a gene; V was cut back by 8 bases and J by 1 base. DNA for the CDR3: TGTGCCAGCTCGACTAGCGGGTTCCAAGAGACCCAGTACTTC. It encodes CASSTSGFQETQYF. Full variable domain (rest looked up from reference TRBV2 and TRBJ2-5): EPEVTQTPSHQVTQMGQEVILRCVPISNHLYFYWYRQILGQKVEFLVSFYNNEISEKSEIFDDQFSVERPDGSNFTLKIRSTKLEDSAMYFCASSTSGFQETQYFGPGTRLLVL.

This clonotype was detected a few times. The J gene is TRBJ2-1, the V gene TRBV6-1; 8 positions match TRBD2. The CDR3 spans 17 residues. Germline trimming cut 2 bases from V and 4 bases from J; bases unmatched to any gene: 10. From germline, CDR1 is MNHNS and CDR2 SASEGT. The CDR3 here is CASSEWVSGTEYNEQFF. CDR3 DNA: TGTGCCAGCAGTGAATGGGTTAGCGGGACGGAATACAATGAGCAGTTCTTC.

This clonotype was counted a few times. This chain links TRBV12-3 or TRBV12-4 with TRBJ2-1, with 9 positions matching TRBD2. Trimming took 3 bases from V and 5 from J; bases not matched to a gene: 5. This CDR3 comprises 15 residues. This CDR3 is CASSFAGGLNNEQFF. The CDR3 region has the DNA TGTGCCAGCAGTTTTGCGGGAGGGCTGAACAATGAGCAGTTCTTC.

This clonotype was counted at least ten times. The chain employs TRBV4-2 and TRBJ2-3, with D perhaps TRBD2 (5 bases). The germline V and J ends were trimmed by 1 base and 5 bases, with 13 bases remaining between them. The length of the CDR3 is 15 residues. Germline values: CDR1 LGHNA, CDR2 YNFKEQ. The CDR3 loop reads CASSQGLLGVDTQYF. DNA of the CDR3: TGTGCCAGCAGCCAAGGGTTACTAGGAGTAGATACGCAGTATTTT.

This clonotype was observed a few times. The chain employs TRBV5-1 and TRBJ2-7; 10 bases align to TRBD1. This CDR3 is built from 15 residues. After removal of 4 bases from V and 5 bases from J, the junction contained 9 bases not matched to a gene. Germline CDR1 reads SGHRS; CDR2 reads YFSETQ. CDR3 in amino acids: CASSLDRGRLDEQYF. CDR3 sequence (DNA): TGCGCCAGCAGCCTAGACAGGGGGCGCCTGGACGAGCAGTACTTC.

This clonotype was recorded a few times. This sequence joins TRBV20-1 and TRBJ2-5; tentative D call: TRBD1 (5 bases). Germline V gives CDR1 DFQATT, CDR2 SNEGSKA (reference sequence). V was clipped by 1 base and J by 4 bases, with 13 bases between them. The CDR3 extends over 14 amino acids. CDR3 nucleotides: TGCAGTGCTAGAGTCTGGCAGGGTCGAGAGACCCAGTACTTC. It is translated as CSARVWQGRETQYF.

The sample holds a few counts of this clonotype. The chain joins TRBV5-4 to TRBJ2-7; D may be TRBD2 (5 bases). This CDR3 has 15 amino acids. V was clipped by 3 bases and J by 2 bases, with 15 bases between them. Germline CDR1 SGHNT, CDR2 YYREEE (reference sequence). The CDR3 DNA reads TGTGCCAGCAGCTGGCCCGACATGGGAGCCTACGAGCAGTACTTC. Amino acids: CASSWPDMGAYEQYF.

This clonotype was seen more than once but under ten times. This sequence joins TRBV11-2 and TRBJ2-7; D not resolved. This CDR3 is built from 14 residues. V was trimmed by 3 bases and J by 2 bases, leaving 11 bases between them. CDR1 is SGHAT and CDR2 is FQNNGV in the germline V gene. This CDR3 is CASSFRAAAYEQYF. CDR3 in DNA: TGTGCCAGCAGCTTTAGGGCAGCAGCCTACGAGCAGTACTTC. The whole variable domain, filled in from reference TRBV11-2 and TRBJ2-7, reads EAGVAQSPRYKIIEKRQSVAFWCNPISGHATLYWYQQILGQGPKLLIQFQNNGVVDDSQLPKDRFSAERLKGVDSTLKIQPAKLEDSAVYLCASSFRAAAYEQYFGPGTRLTVT.

This clonotype has at least ten counts. The chain has TRBV12-3 or TRBV12-4 and TRBJ2-1; the D is unclear. V lost 5 bases and J lost 13, with 12 bases in between. This CDR3 comprises 11 residues. The DNA of the CDR3 is TGTGCCAGCAGTGCTGCGACGAACCAGTTCTTC. Amino acids: CASSAATNQFF.

This clonotype showed up just a few times. This chain connects TRBV12-3 or TRBV12-4 to TRBJ1-4; 7 nucleotides line up with TRBD1. Unmatched junction bases numbered 12, after V lost 5 bases and J lost 6 bases. The CDR3 consists of 16 residues. The CDR3 nucleotides read TGTGCCAGCAGTCCACACCCTTTTGACAGGGATGAAAAACTGTTTTTT. Residues: CASSPHPFDRDEKLFF.

V and J are TRBV7-6 and TRBJ2-5; no clear D. This CDR3 is 13 amino acids long. Germline CDR1 reads SGHVS; CDR2 reads FNYEAQ. V lost 4 bases and J 1 base, leaving 7 bases between the germline ends. The CDR3 bases are TGTGCCAGCAGCTCCTATCTCCAAGAGACCCAGTACTTC. It translates to CASSSYLQETQYF.

In this sample, this clonotype turned up many times. V and J are TRBV5-5 and TRBJ2-1; D uncertain. Germline CDR1 and CDR2: SGHKS and YYEKEE (reference sequence). Trimming removed 0 bases from V and 4 bases from J, with 8 bases in between. This CDR3 has 14 residues. This CDR3 reads CASSLAEVYNEQFF. The CDR3 DNA sequence: TGTGCCAGCAGCTTGGCCGAGGTGTACAATGAGCAGTTCTTC.

The rearrangement joins TRBV7-9 to TRBJ1-2; D remains unclear. The length of the CDR3 is 15 residues. V lost 1 base and J lost 0, with 9 bases in between. Per germline, CDR1 SEHNR and CDR2 FQNEAQ (reference sequence). The CDR3 here is CASSLGSGTNYGYTF. CDR3 in DNA: TGTGCCAGCAGCTTAGGGTCCGGGACTAACTATGGCTACACCTTC.

This clonotype was counted at least ten times. The chain combines TRBV20-1 with TRBJ2-1, with 9 bases aligning to TRBD2. Germline V gene data show CDR1 as DFQATT and CDR2 as SNEGSKA (reference sequence). V dropped 6 bases and J dropped 3; count of bases not matched to a gene: 3. This CDR3 is built from 13 residues. The CDR3 DNA reads TGCAGTGCCCAACTAGCGGGCTACAATGAGCAGTTCTTC. Its protein product is CSAQLAGYNEQFF.

A note on this clonotype: The junction differs from germline at one of its ends, possibly a read error. V is TRBV3-1 and J is TRBJ2-3; 12 bases are shared with TRBD2. The CDR3 runs 17 residues. The germline V gene has CDR1 LGHDT and CDR2 YNNKEL (reference sequence). CDR3 residues: CASTQPGTSGSTDTQYF. The CDR3 region has the DNA TGTGCCAGCACCCAACCCGGGACTAGCGGGAGCACAGATACGCAGTATTTT.

This clonotype was found a few times. This sequence joins TRBV10-3 and TRBJ1-1; D is unclear. The CDR3 runs 12 residues. Per germline, CDR1 ENHRY and CDR2 SYGVKD. Trimming left V 5 bases short and J 4 bases short, with 8 bases between. CDR3 bases: TGTGCCATCAGTAGACAAACCACTGAAGCTTTCTTT. Protein: CAISRQTTEAFF.

The J gene is TRBJ1-2, the V gene TRBV9; possibly TRBD1 for D (5 bases). V was clipped by 2 bases and J by 6 bases, with 17 bases between them. Germline CDR1 is SGDLS and CDR2 is YYNGEE. The CDR3 length is 15 residues. The CDR3 spells CASSVHDWGHDGYTF. The CDR3 nucleotides read TGTGCCAGCAGCGTCCACGACTGGGGCCACGATGGCTACACCTTC.

This clonotype occurred a few times. The chain recombines TRBV18 with TRBJ2-1; TRBD2 agrees at 9 bases. Germline CDR1 KGHSH, CDR2 LQKENI. Trimming at V came to 3 bases and at J to 3 bases, leaving 3 bases not matched to a gene. The CDR3 runs to 15 residues. CDR3 amino acids: CASSPAGGYYNEQFF. In DNA form, the CDR3 reads TGTGCCAGCTCACCTGCGGGAGGGTACTACAATGAGCAGTTCTTC.

J is TRBJ1-6 and V is TRBV4-1; D is unclear. Germline CDR1 MGHRA, CDR2 YSYEKL. Trimming stripped 0 bases from V and 2 bases from J, with 14 bases between. The CDR3 covers 18 residues. The CDR3 protein is CASSQDYLEGPYNSPLHF. In DNA, the CDR3 is TGCGCCAGCAGCCAAGATTATCTTGAGGGTCCCTATAATTCACCCCTCCACTTT.

A single count supports this clonotype. The chain has TRBV19 and TRBJ2-3; D possibly corresponds to TRBD2 (7 bases). The CDR3 sequence is 14 residues long. Deletions cut 9 bases from V and 3 bases from J, with 16 bases between. Germline V gene sequence: CDR1 LNHDA, CDR2 SQIVND (reference sequence). In DNA form, the CDR3 reads TGTGCCAGCGACGGGGGGCGTTGGACAGATACGCAGTATTTT. Encoded protein: CASDGGRWTDTQYF.

The chain is built from TRBV2 and TRBJ2-1; D is unresolved. This CDR3 is 14 amino acids long. Germline assignment: CDR1 SNHLY and CDR2 FYNNEI. The V gene lost 5 bases and the J gene lost 8 bases, with 16 bases spanning the gap. CDR3 protein: CASSQFIARDEQFF. The CDR3 DNA sequence: TGTGCCAGCAGTCAATTTATAGCCCGGGATGAGCAGTTCTTC.